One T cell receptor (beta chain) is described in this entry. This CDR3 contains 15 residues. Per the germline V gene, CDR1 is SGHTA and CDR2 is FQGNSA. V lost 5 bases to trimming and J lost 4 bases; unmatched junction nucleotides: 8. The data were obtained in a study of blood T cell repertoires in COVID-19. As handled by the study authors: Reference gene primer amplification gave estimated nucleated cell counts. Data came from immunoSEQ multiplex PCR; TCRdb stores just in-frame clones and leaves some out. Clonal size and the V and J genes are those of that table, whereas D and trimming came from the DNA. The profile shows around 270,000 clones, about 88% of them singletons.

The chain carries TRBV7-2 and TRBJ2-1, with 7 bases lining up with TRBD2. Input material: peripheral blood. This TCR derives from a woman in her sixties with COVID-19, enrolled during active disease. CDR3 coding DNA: TGTGCCAGCAGCCGCCCAGCGGGGACTTACAATGAGCAGTTCTTC. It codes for CASSRPAGTYNEQFF. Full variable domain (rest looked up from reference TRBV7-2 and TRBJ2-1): GAGVSQSPSNKVTEKGKDVELRCDPISGHTALYWYRQSLGQGLEFLIYFQGNSAPDKSGLPSDRFSAERTGGSVSTLTIQRTQQEDSAVYLCASSRPAGTYNEQFFGPGTRLTVL.